The rows below give T cell receptor beta chains drawn from one sample of a study of blood T cells in healthy people across ages. MiXCR, run by TCRdb on the 5' RACE reads, gives a single entry per CDR3 protein. Among hundreds of thousands of distinct CDR3 sequences listed, around 25% were seen once. This sample also belongs to another study, concerning T cells of mothers and their children.

The material sequenced was blood. Source of these receptors: a boy aged 5-17 years in good health. CDR3s include the opening cysteine and the closing phenylalanine or tryptophan. D genes are given only for firm matches. A clone size is listed for some rows: how often the clone was seen (once, few, many), or a class if it is expanded.

clone_size | j_call | v_call | d_call | cdr3_aa | cdr3_nt
- | TRBJ2-7 | TRBV7-8 | - | CASSLGRDREQYF | TGTGCCAGCAGCTTAGGGAGGGATAGGGAGCAGTACTTC
few | TRBJ2-7 | TRBV3-1 | - | CASSQDRGQVGYEQYF | TGTGCCAGCAGCCAAGATCGGGGCCAGGTAGGCTACGAGCAGTACTTC
few | TRBJ2-5 | TRBV2 | - | CASREQETQYF | TGTGCCAGCAGGGAGCAAGAGACCCAGTACTTC
few | TRBJ1-4 | TRBV12-5 | - | CASDVGTNEKLFF | TGTGCTAGCGATGTTGGCACTAATGAAAAACTGTTTTTT
few | TRBJ2-5 | TRBV7-6 | TRBD2 | CASSLGEREGRETQYF | TGTGCCAGCAGCTTAGGAGAGCGGGAGGGCCGGGAGACCCAGTACTTC
- | TRBJ2-1 | TRBV7-2 | TRBD2 | CASSLILAENNEQFF | TGTGCCAGCAGCTTAATCCTAGCGGAAAACAATGAGCAGTTCTTC
- | TRBJ1-1 | TRBV7-6 | - | CASSLGLWAENTEAFF | TGTGCCAGCAGCTTAGGGCTTTGGGCAGAGAACACTGAAGCTTTCTTT
- | TRBJ2-1 | TRBV7-3 | - | CASSLLGPSSNEQFF | TGTGCCAGCAGCTTATTAGGACCTAGCAGCAATGAGCAGTTCTTC
- | TRBJ2-5 | TRBV29-1 | TRBD1 | CSAGTGELETQYF | TGCAGCGCCGGGACAGGGGAGTTGGAGACCCAGTACTTC
few | TRBJ2-3 | TRBV20-1 | - | CSARDLREIDTQYF | TGCAGTGCTAGAGATCTCAGAGAGATAGATACGCAGTATTTT
- | TRBJ2-7 | TRBV28 | TRBD2 | CASSLVLFSGRDYEQYF | TGTGCCAGCAGCCTAGTACTCTTCTCGGGGAGGGACTACGAGCAGTACTTC
- | TRBJ2-5 | TRBV29-1 | - | CSVPDRGETQYF | TGCAGCGTCCCCGATAGGGGAGAGACCCAGTACTTC
- | TRBJ1-5 | TRBV10-3 | TRBD1 | CAIRGDRDGQPQHF | TGTGCCATCAGGGGCGACAGGGATGGTCAGCCCCAGCATTTT
- | TRBJ2-5 | TRBV20-1 | - | CSATTSIGETQYF | TGCAGTGCAACTACTAGCATCGGGGAGACCCAGTACTTC
few | TRBJ2-7 | TRBV4-1 | - | CASSPPEGHYEQYF | TGCGCCAGCAGCCCCCCGGAGGGTCACTACGAGCAGTACTTC
few | TRBJ2-7 | TRBV4-3 | - | CASSQTGGVYEQYF | TGCGCCAGCAGCCAAACGGGCGGGGTGTACGAGCAGTACTTC
- | TRBJ2-7 | TRBV28 | - | CASSLRGGSYYEQYF | TGTGCCAGCAGTTTAAGAGGGGGGAGTTACTACGAGCAGTACTTC
- | TRBJ1-2 | TRBV25-1 | TRBD1 | CASSEWGQRGYTF | TGTGCCAGCAGTGAGTGGGGACAGCGTGGCTACACCTTC
few | TRBJ2-7 | TRBV5-1 | - | CASRNREGTSEQYF | TGCGCCAGCAGAAACAGGGAGGGCACTTCCGAGCAGTACTTC
few | TRBJ2-7 | TRBV2 | TRBD1 | CASMAPGQGDYEQYF | TGTGCCAGCATGGCTCCGGGACAGGGGGACTACGAGCAGTACTTC
- | TRBJ2-1 | TRBV7-9 | TRBD1 | CASSSRWTGNNEQFF | TGTGCCAGCAGCTCCCGATGGACAGGTAACAATGAGCAGTTCTTC
- | TRBJ1-2 | TRBV12-3/TRBV12-4 | - | CASSLTINVYYGYTF | TGTGCCAGCAGTCTTACTATCAATGTGTACTATGGCTACACCTTC
few | TRBJ1-2 | TRBV7-9 | - | CASSPETDNYGYTF | TGTGCCAGCAGCCCCGAGACAGACAACTATGGCTACACCTTC
- | TRBJ2-5 | TRBV20-1 | TRBD2 | CSARLLAREQYF | TGCAGTGCGAGATTGCTAGCGCGGGAGCAGTACTTC
once | TRBJ2-1 | TRBV20-1 | TRBD2 | CGAISGGRNNEQLF | TGCGGTGCAATTAGCGGGGGGAGGAACAATGAGCAGCTCTTC
- | TRBJ1-4 | TRBV5-5 | - | CASSLDVTNEKLFF | TGTGCCAGCAGCTTGGACGTGACTAATGAAAAACTGTTTTTT
few | TRBJ2-5 | TRBV11-2 | TRBD2 | CASSLGAGWEQYF | TGTGCCAGCAGCCTCGGAGCGGGGTGGGAGCAGTACTTC
few | TRBJ2-1 | TRBV20-1 | TRBD1 | CSARGGQKYNEQFF | TGCAGTGCTAGAGGGGGACAGAAGTACAATGAGCAGTTCTTC
- | TRBJ2-3 | TRBV6-1 | TRBD2 | CASSGGGRAPDTQYF | TGTGCCAGCAGTGGGGGCGGGAGGGCCCCAGATACGCAGTATTTT
- | TRBJ1-2 | TRBV5-1 | - | CASSLVGNSAWGTYGYTF | TGCGCCAGCAGCTTGGTGGGGAATAGCGCTTGGGGCACTTATGGCTACACCTTC